One and the same sample provided the 10 T cell receptor beta chains below, sequenced in a study of CXCR3-negative and CXCR3-positive naive CD8 T cells. TRB cDNA was prepared as libraries by UMI-labeled 5' RACE. TCRdb reprocessed the 5' RACE reads, with one entry per CDR3 protein and no DNA. The sample includes about 62,000 distinct CDR3 sequences. Sequenced: naive CXCR3- CD8+ T cells from blood. Subset denoted: CD45RO-CCR7+CD27+CD95- naive CD8+ T cells lacking CXCR3 (TNR3-). Receptors were obtained from a human donor in good health. Some clones in this sample may be carry-over from other donors' samples.

The chain couples TRBV6-2 or TRBV6-3 to TRBJ2-1. The CDR3 contains 11 residues. Germline V gene data show CDR1 as MNHEY and CDR2 as SVGEGT. The CDR3 sequence is CASNTNNEQFF.

The rearrangement joins TRBV6-4 to TRBJ1-1. The CDR3 covers 13 residues. Germline V gene sequence: CDR1 MRHNA, CDR2 SNTAGT. The CDR3 protein is CASSEGMNTEAFF.

This chain joins TRBV30 and TRBJ2-5. This CDR3 contains 13 residues. The V gene's germline CDR1 is GTSNPN and CDR2 SVGIG (reference sequence). CDR3 in amino acids: CAWSVAMRETQYF.

The V call is TRBV28, the J call TRBJ2-3; TCRdb's D gene call, TRBD1, goes unchecked for lack of DNA. This CDR3 is built from 16 residues. Germline V gives CDR1 MDHEN, CDR2 SYDVKM. CDR3 in amino acids: CASSFPKGQGGDTQYF.

The chain links TRBV28 to TRBJ1-6; checking the TCRdb D call of TRBD1 is not possible without DNA. CDR3 length equals 19 residues. Germline CDR1 is MDHEN and CDR2 is SYDVKM. The CDR3: CASSSPGQQTTFYNSPLHF.

This clonotype counts as medium-sized by frequency. This CDR3 is CSVMTGVLPNTEAFF. The chain recombines TRBV29-1 with TRBJ1-1; TCRdb outputs TRBD1, but without DNA this stays unchecked. The CDR3 is made up of 15 amino acids. Germline V lookup: CDR1 SQVTM, CDR2 ANQGSEA.

The V call is TRBV3-1, the J call TRBJ1-1. The germline CDR1 and CDR2 sequences are LGHDT and YNNKEL (reference sequence). The CDR3 covers 13 residues. CDR3 amino acids: CASSQERNTEAFF.

The rearrangement links TRBV4-3 to TRBJ2-3; TCRdb reports TRBD1, a call that lacks DNA to check it against. Germline-derived CDR1 and CDR2 are LGHNA and YSLEER. The CDR3 sequence is 15 residues long. The CDR3 region is CASSQDREYTDTQYF.

This rearrangement joins TRBV6-2 or TRBV6-3 to TRBJ2-7. The CDR3 is 14 amino acids. In germline, CDR1 is MNHEY, CDR2 SVGEGT. CDR3 sequence: CASNNYGSTYEQYF.

The chain recombines TRBV6-4 with TRBJ2-2. From germline, CDR1 is MRHNA and CDR2 SNTAGT. There are 13 residues in the CDR3. The CDR3 sequence is CASSDTNTGELFF.